A selection of T cell receptor beta chains follows, all from one sample in a study of early T cells in non-severe SARS-CoV-2 infection. TCRdb re-called the 5' RACE reads through MiXCR, storing one row per CDR3 protein. The sample contains around 60,000 distinct CDR3 sequences, 10% to 15% of which appear only once. The specimen was whole blood. These receptors were collected from an adult who was a healthcare worker with PCR-confirmed SARS-CoV-2 infection or an uninfected control (not recorded which). The CDR3 runs from the conserved cysteine through the conserved F or W. Fields, in order: clone size, V gene, J gene, D gene, CDR3 DNA, CDR3 protein. D genes are given only for firm matches. Expanded clones are given a class, and other clones once, few, many or no size at all.

>many|TRBV24-1|TRBJ1-2|-
TGTGCCACCAGTGATGGTTGGGGCCATAACTATGGCTACACCTTC
CATSDGWGHNYGYTF
>many|TRBV5-1|TRBJ2-7|TRBD1
TGCGCCAGCAGCTCATCCGGGACAGGCGCCACCGAGCAGTACTTC
CASSSSGTGATEQYF
>many|TRBV7-2|TRBJ1-1|-
TGTGCCAGCAGCTTAGGACCGGCAGGGCTGAACACTGAAGCTTTCTTT
CASSLGPAGLNTEAFF
>many|TRBV11-3|TRBJ2-7|-
TGTGCCAGCAGCTTCCAGCAGGGTGGCTACGAGCAGTACTTC
CASSFQQGGYEQYF
>many|TRBV28|TRBJ1-1|-
TGTGCCAGCAGCCTGCCCGGGGGCACTGAAGCTTTCTTT
CASSLPGGTEAFF
>few|TRBV11-1|TRBJ2-1|-
TGTGCCAGCAGCTTGATTAGGTACAATGAGCAGTTCTTC
CASSLIRYNEQFF
>-|TRBV29-1|TRBJ1-1|TRBD1
TGCAGCGTTCACCGGGACAGCCGATTGAACACTGAAGCTTTCTTT
CSVHRDSRLNTEAFF
>-|TRBV7-8|TRBJ2-1|-
TGTGCCAGCAGCTTAGGGCCCACCTACAATGAGCAGTTCTTC
CASSLGPTYNEQFF
>few|TRBV4-1|TRBJ2-5|-
TGCGCCAGCCGTACCTTAGCGGAGCATCAAGAGACCCAGTACTTC
CASRTLAEHQETQYF
>-|TRBV5-4|TRBJ2-1|TRBD2
TGTGCCAGCAGCTTTGTGAGCGGGAGGGCCAATGAGCAGTTCTTC
CASSFVSGRANEQFF
>-|TRBV7-3|TRBJ1-1|-
TGTGCCAGCAGCTTTCAACCTGGGACTGAAGCTTTCTTT
CASSFQPGTEAFF
>-|TRBV18|TRBJ2-5|-
TGTGCCAGCTCACCCGGAAGTGGGCAAGAGACCCAGTACTTC
CASSPGSGQETQYF
>-|TRBV7-2|TRBJ2-3|TRBD2
TGTGCCAGCAGCCGCGTCCCCACTAGCGGGGGGAGCACAGATACGCAGTATTTT
CASSRVPTSGGSTDTQYF
>-|TRBV19|TRBJ1-2|-
TGTGCCAGTGGCCGGGCAGCCTACCGGGGCTACACCTTC
CASGRAAYRGYTF
>many|TRBV7-6|TRBJ2-2|-
TGTGCCAGCAGCTTAGCAGGAGGCCCGGGCGGGGAGCTGTTTTTT
CASSLAGGPGGELFF
>few|TRBV5-1|TRBJ1-1|TRBD1
TGCGCCAGCAGCTTTGGACAGGGGGCTGAAGCTTTCTTT
CASSFGQGAEAFF
>-|TRBV5-1|TRBJ2-7|-
TGCGCCAGCAGCTTGGGTCCCAGGGGCGAAGGGGAGCAGTACTTC
CASSLGPRGEGEQYF
>many|TRBV7-8|TRBJ2-5|-
TGTGCCAGCAGCACGGGGGACAGCCAAGAGACCCAGTACTTC
CASSTGDSQETQYF
>-|TRBV28|TRBJ1-1|TRBD1
TGTGCCAGCAGTCCGCGCCGGACAGGGGGCACTGAAGCTTTCTTT
CASSPRRTGGTEAFF
>many|TRBV12-3/TRBV12-4|TRBJ1-2|TRBD1
TGTGCCAGCAGTTTGGGACAGGGATATGGCTACACCTTC
CASSLGQGYGYTF
>medium-sized|TRBV7-6|TRBJ1-1|-
TGTGCCAGCAGCTTAGCAGGAGTTAACACTGAAGCTTTCTTT
CASSLAGVNTEAFF
>-|TRBV2|TRBJ2-3|TRBD2
TGTGCCAGCAGCGACGGACTAGCGGGGGCGACAGATACGCAGTATTTT
CASSDGLAGATDTQYF
>many|TRBV7-6|TRBJ1-6|-
TGTGCCAGCAGCTTAGAAGTGGATAGGATCAATTCACCCCTCCACTTT
CASSLEVDRINSPLHF
>many|TRBV5-1|TRBJ1-6|TRBD1
TGCGCCAGCAGCTTGAGGAAGACAGGGGAGTCACCCCTCCACTTT
CASSLRKTGESPLHF